This T cell receptor beta chain originates from a study of blood T cell repertoires in COVID-19. On the study more broadly: Samples taken during acute and convalescent COVID-19 were collected in the United States, Italy and Spain.

Libraries were prepared by immunoSEQ multiplex PCR; TCRdb keeps only in-frame clonotypes and omits some of them. This table holds roughly 80,000 clones, about 85% found once. Germline V gene lookup returns CDR1 LNHDA and CDR2 SQIVND (reference sequence). The CDR3 extends over 15 amino acids. V was trimmed by 4 bases and J by 2 bases, leaving 14 bases between them. The V and J genes are TRBV19 and TRBJ1-1; no reliable D call. The sequenced sample consisted of peripheral blood. The clonotype originates from a man aged 60 to 69 with active or convalescent COVID-19. The CDR3, as DNA: TGTGCCAGTAGTACCTACGGGGTTGGCAACACTGAAGCTTTCTTT. It yields the protein CASSTYGVGNTEAFF.